This TCR beta chain was sequenced during a study of PD-1 blockade in classical Hodgkin lymphoma. With regard to this clone: Antigen specificity is unknown.

The assay was immunoSEQ multiplex PCR, and TCRdb's table has in-frame clones only and misses some. This sample has around 20,000 clones, with roughly two thirds found just once. Each and every patient relapsed after autologous stem cell transplantation, and patients got differing brentuximab vedotin exposure. Points from the study as a whole: Baseline diversity in complete responders resembled that of newly diagnosed patients.

Germline values: CDR1 SNHLY, CDR2 FYNNEI. The CDR3 spans 14 residues. Trimming removed 4 bases from V and 10 bases from J, with 17 bases in between. This sequence originates from a human donor with classical Hodgkin lymphoma. The sample consisted of peripheral blood mononuclear cells (PBMCs), taken at baseline. The V call is TRBV2, the J call TRBJ2-1, with a weak D call TRBD2 (5 bases). The chain's CDR3 is CASSVRARASEQFF. The CDR3 DNA follows: TGTGCCAGCAGTGTTCGGGCTAGAGCTAGCGAGCAGTTCTTC.